This T cell receptor (beta chain) was found in a study of Ad26.COV2.S vaccination and SARS-CoV-2 variants. On the study more broadly: By the intramuscular route, Ad26.COV2.S was given once, or twice 56 days apart.

Concerning this clone: Antigen: not known.

Using immunoSEQ multiplex PCR, the repertoire was profiled, and TCRdb retains in-frame clones only, with some absent. This sample has fewer than 500,000 clones, with roughly nine tenths found just once. Broader study findings: Responses of T cells in total may have been underestimated by the TCR breadth and depth analyses. Reportedly, after vaccination the spike-specific CD8+ and CD4+ T cell responses displayed substantial breadth. The study found higher spike-specific TCR breadth in vaccine than placebo recipients.

Treatment of the sample: some 19 received Ad26.COV2.S at low or high dose, single or two shots; about 5 received placebo; per-sample allocation not given. Collection of the samples took place on day 63 after the first injection of vaccine or placebo. The CDR3 is 16 amino acids. V dropped 4 bases and J dropped 4; count of bases not matched to a gene: 4. Germline lookup yields CDR1 SGDLS and CDR2 YYNGEE. The sample consisted of peripheral blood, taken in a trial of Ad26.COV2.S vaccine versus placebo. The chain is built from TRBV9 and TRBJ2-3; 15 nucleotides agree with TRBD2. This TCR was recovered from a person between 18 and 60 years old who received the Ad26.COV2.S COVID-19 vaccine or a placebo. This CDR3 is CASSPRTSGGADTQYF. The CDR3 nucleotides read TGTGCCAGCAGCCCTCGGACTAGCGGGGGGGCAGATACGCAGTATTTT.